This TCR beta chain was sequenced for a study of shared clonotypes between healthy human individuals. Naive-designated CD8 cells lacked CD45RO, were positively enriched for CCR7, and omitted terminally differentiated effector memory CD45RA+ cells. This CDR3 is built from 16 residues. With 5 bases removed from V and 4 bases from J, the gap between germline ends came to 20 bases. CDR1 is MNHEY, CDR2 SMNVEV, per germline (reference sequence). Only in-frame clones appear in the TCRdb table, and some are missing; sequencing was by immunoSEQ multiplex PCR. The sample records around 2,000,000 clones, roughly 91% being singletons. This clone showed up just a few times.

The chain is built from TRBV27 and TRBJ1-1, with D perhaps matching TRBD1 (6 bases). The sequence was collected from a man between 18 and 29 years old in good health. Some clones in this sample may be carry-over from other donors' samples. Material: naive CD8+ T cells from PBMCs. CDR3 region: CASSLGRGAGTTEAFF. In nucleotides, the CDR3 is TGTGCCAGCAGTCTCGGTCGGGGGGCGGGGACCACTGAAGCTTTCTTT.